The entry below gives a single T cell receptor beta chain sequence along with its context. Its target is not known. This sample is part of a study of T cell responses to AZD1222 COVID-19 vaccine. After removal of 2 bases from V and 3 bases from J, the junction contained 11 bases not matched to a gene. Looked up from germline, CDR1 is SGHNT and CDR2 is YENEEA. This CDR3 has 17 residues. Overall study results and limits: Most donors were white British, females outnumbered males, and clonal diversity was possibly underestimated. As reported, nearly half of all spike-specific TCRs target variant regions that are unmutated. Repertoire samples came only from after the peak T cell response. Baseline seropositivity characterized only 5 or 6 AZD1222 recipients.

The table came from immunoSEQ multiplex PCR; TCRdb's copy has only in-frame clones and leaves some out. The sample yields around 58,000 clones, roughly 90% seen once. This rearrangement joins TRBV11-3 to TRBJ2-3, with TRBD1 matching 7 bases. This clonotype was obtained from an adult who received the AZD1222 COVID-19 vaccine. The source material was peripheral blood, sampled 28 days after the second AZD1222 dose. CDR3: CASSLKRMAGGTDTQYF. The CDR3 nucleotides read TGTGCCAGCAGCTTAAAAAGGATGGCAGGGGGAACAGATACGCAGTATTTT.